This entry features one T cell receptor beta chain sequence. Its antigen is still unknown. Method: immunoSEQ multiplex PCR; TCRdb's copy keeps in-frame clones and lacks some. The repertoire holds about 560,000 clones, with around 78% as singletons. The donors, all of them Caucasian adults, lived in Nashville, Tennessee. It was tens of millions of PBMCs that unsorted samples used for genomic DNA. The record originates from a study of shared clonotypes between healthy human individuals. Germline CDR1 LNHDA, CDR2 SQIVND (reference sequence). CDR3 length equals 15 residues. V lost 0 bases, J lost 5 bases, and 11 bases lay in between. Study conclusions and caveats: Investigators collected only blood, and repertoires in tissues likely differ.

The sequence came from a woman in her thirties or forties in good health. Some clones in this sample may be carry-over from other donors' samples. The chain is built from TRBV19 and TRBJ1-5, with D possibly being TRBD1 (5 bases). What was sequenced was PBMCs. CDR3 protein: CASSIDRGGDQPQHF. CDR3 coding DNA: TGTGCCAGTAGTATAGATCGGGGGGGAGATCAGCCCCAGCATTTT.